A single TCR beta chain is shown here with its context. Its matching antigen is unknown. The data were produced by immunoSEQ multiplex PCR, yet TCRdb's version contains in-frame clones alone and is incomplete. The repertoire holds about 170,000 clones, with under 90% as singletons. This entry comes from a study of cytomegalovirus exposure and HLA in healthy donors. Study results and caveats: Most TCR sequences were rare, but some public TCRs occurred in many donors. Among TCR beta chains, those listed as cytomegalovirus-associated numbered around 180.

This CDR3 is 15 amino acids long. Germline CDR1 is KGHSH and CDR2 is LQKENI. V dropped 2 bases and J dropped 6 bases, with 15 bases sitting between them. The donors were part of the validation cohort, which consisted of under 150 subjects and was separate from the first cohort of several hundred subjects. Source material: PBMCs. V is TRBV18 and J is TRBJ2-3; weak D call: TRBD2 (6 bases). The receptor comes from a woman aged 18-29 years in good health and CMV-seropositive. The CDR3 protein is CASSPINGSPDTQYF. The CDR3 DNA reads TGTGCCAGCTCACCAATCAACGGGAGTCCCGATACGCAGTATTTT.